This T cell receptor (beta chain) was captured by sequencing in a study of CD8+CD57+ T cells in acquired aplastic anemia. The wider study: Sorted CD4+ and CD8+ cells yielded DNA averaging around 3.2 ug. Overall study results and limits: Controls did not differ significantly from patients in CD8+ Simpson's diversity.

CD8+CD57+ cell expansion had been shown by flow cytometry in patients chosen for sequencing. Severe acquired aplastic anemia was present in all patients. For CDR3 and TCR beta VDJ profiling, genomic DNA was the template used. TCRdb analysed the reads with MiXCR anew, one entry per CDR3 protein. The table includes more than 150,000 distinct CDR3 sequences, 45% to 60% detected once. Germline assignment: CDR1 LNHDA and CDR2 SQIVND (reference sequence). V dropped 2 bases and J dropped 0 bases, with 8 bases sitting between them. This CDR3 region has 15 residues. A word on this clonotype: Its antigen is currently unknown.

This chain uses TRBV19 with TRBJ1-3; D ambiguous. This TCR was sampled from a human donor with aplastic anemia. The material sequenced was sorted CD4+, CD8+, or CD8+CD57+ T cells (not recorded which) from PBMCs. The CDR3 sequence is CASSIKGNSGNTIYF. CDR3 bases: TGTGCCAGTAGTATAAAGGGCAACTCTGGAAACACCATATATTTT. Full variable domain (remainder filled in from reference TRBV19 and TRBJ1-3): DGGITQSPKYLFRKEGQNVTLSCEQNLNHDAMYWYRQDPGQGLRLIYYSQIVNDFQKGDIAEGYSVSREKKESFPLTVTSAQKNPTAFYLCASSIKGNSGNTIYFGEGSWLTVV.